The T cell receptor beta chain under discussion was sequenced for a study of T cells after yellow fever vaccination. CDR3 size: 14 residues. CDR1 is MNHNS, CDR2 SASEGT, per germline. Trimming shortened V by 7 bases and J by 3 bases, and 15 bases separated the two germline ends. TCRdb re-called the 5' RACE reads with MiXCR, one entry per CDR3 protein. Altogether fewer than 650,000 distinct CDR3 sequences are present, roughly 22% being singletons, with the ten largest covering about 16%. The TCR sequence derives from a man aged 18 to 35 who received the YFV17D yellow fever vaccine. Specimen: PBMCs, collected 21 days after the first yellow fever vaccination. The J gene is TRBJ1-1, the V gene TRBV6-1; D may be TRBD1 (5 bases). In nucleotides, the CDR3 is TGTGCCAGCACACGCGGGGCAGCTCACACTGAAGCTTTCTTT. Encoded protein: CASTRGAAHTEAFF.